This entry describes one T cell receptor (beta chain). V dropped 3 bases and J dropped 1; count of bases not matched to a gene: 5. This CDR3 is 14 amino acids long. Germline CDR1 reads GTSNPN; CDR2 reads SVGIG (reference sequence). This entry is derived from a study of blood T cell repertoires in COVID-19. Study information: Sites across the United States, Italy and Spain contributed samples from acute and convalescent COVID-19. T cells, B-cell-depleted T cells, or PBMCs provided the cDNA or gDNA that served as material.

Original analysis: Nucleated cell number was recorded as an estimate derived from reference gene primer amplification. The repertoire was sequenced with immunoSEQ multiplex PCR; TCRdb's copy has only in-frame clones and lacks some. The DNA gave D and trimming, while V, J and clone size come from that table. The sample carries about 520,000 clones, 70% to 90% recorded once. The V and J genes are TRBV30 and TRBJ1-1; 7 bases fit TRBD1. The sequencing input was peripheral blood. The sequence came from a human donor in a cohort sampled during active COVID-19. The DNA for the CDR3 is TGTGCCTGGAGACGCGACAGGGAGAACACTGAAGCTTTCTTT. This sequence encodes CAWRRDRENTEAFF.